This T cell receptor beta chain was sequenced for a study of T-cell memory formation after mild COVID-19. Study outcomes and limitations: Later expanders leaned CD4+, whereas clones that contracted between day 15 and 85 were balanced CD4/CD8. A subset of responding clones appeared in pre-infection memory, suggesting cross-reactive memory joined. The study found contracting CD4+ clones mainly in CM and EM and contracting CD8+ clones in EMRA.

TCRdb recomputed calls from the 5' RACE reads with MiXCR, one row per CDR3 protein. The table has about 150,000 distinct CDR3 sequences, over 6% seen once. The V gene lost 4 bases and the J gene lost 3 bases, with 12 bases spanning the gap. Germline lookup yields CDR1 SGHRS and CDR2 YFSETQ. This CDR3 comprises 14 residues. This clonotype was counted at least ten times. Its antigen is not identified. The sequence derives from an adult woman who had mild COVID-19 (a few samples of this study predate the infection). Cell type and time point are not known. The chain employs TRBV5-1 and TRBJ2-3; TRBD1 might be the D (5 bases). The sequencing input was PBMCs or a T cell subset sorted from them (not recorded which). This chain's CDR3 is CASSLGKGTDTQYF. CDR3 nucleotides: TGCGCCAGCAGCCTCGGAAAGGGGACAGATACGCAGTATTTT.